Below, one TCR beta chain is given with its context. Its antigen is still unknown. These data are taken from a study of T cell repertoires in cytomegalovirus infection. Study-level background: HLA-B-restricted CMV epitopes that are well studied were used alongside recently identified HLA-C-restricted ones.

TCRdb independently ran MiXCR on the reads; one entry per CDR3 protein. The sample records approximately 1,000,000 distinct CDR3 sequences, around 30% being singletons. This TCR came from a human donor in good health (CMV status not recorded). Some clones in this sample may be carry-over from other donors' samples. This specimen was cultured CD8+ T cells from PBMCs, taken from culture after CMV antigen stimulation.

CDR3 nucleotide sequence: TGTGCCAGCAGCGTGGACAGGCCGAGGGCTGAAGCTTTCTTT. This sequence encodes CASSVDRPRAEAFF. The chain joins TRBV7-9 to TRBJ1-1; 7 nucleotides match TRBD1. Germline CDR1 is SEHNR and CDR2 is FQNEAQ (reference sequence). J gave up 6 bases and V 5 bases, and 9 bases lay outside the gene matches. This CDR3 is 14 amino acids long. The variable domain in full, with the rest retrieved from reference TRBV7-9 and TRBJ1-1, is DTGVSQNPRHKITKRGQNVTFRCDPISEHNRLYWYRQTLGQGPEFLTYFQNEAQLEKSRLLSDRFSAERPKGSFSTLEIQRTEQGDSAMYLCASSVDRPRAEAFFGQGTRLTVV.